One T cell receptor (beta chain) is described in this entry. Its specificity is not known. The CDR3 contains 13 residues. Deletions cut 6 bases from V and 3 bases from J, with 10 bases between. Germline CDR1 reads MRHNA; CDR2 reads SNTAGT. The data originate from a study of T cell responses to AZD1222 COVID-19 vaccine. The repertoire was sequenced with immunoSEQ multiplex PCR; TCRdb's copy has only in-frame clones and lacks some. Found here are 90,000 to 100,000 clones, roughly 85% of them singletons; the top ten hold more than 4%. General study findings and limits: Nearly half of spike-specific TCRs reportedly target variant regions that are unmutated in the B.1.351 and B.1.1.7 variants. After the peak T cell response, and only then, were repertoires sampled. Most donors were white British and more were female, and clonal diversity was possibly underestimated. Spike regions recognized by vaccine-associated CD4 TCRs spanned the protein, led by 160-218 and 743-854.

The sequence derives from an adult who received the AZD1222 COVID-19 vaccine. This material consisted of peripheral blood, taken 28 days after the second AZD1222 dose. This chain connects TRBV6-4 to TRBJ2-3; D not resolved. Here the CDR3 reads CASRDAITDTQYF. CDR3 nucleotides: TGTGCCAGCAGAGACGCGATTACAGATACGCAGTATTTT.